This T cell receptor (beta chain) was identified in a study of cytomegalovirus exposure and HLA in healthy donors. PCR primers comprised 60 Vbeta and 13 Jbeta primers. Profiling relied on immunoSEQ multiplex PCR, and the TCRdb table lists in-frame clones only, not all of them. Its table records about 51,000 clones. For this clone: Its antigen is still unknown.

General observations from the study: Reports indicate that TCR beta sequences accurately predicted the HLA-A and HLA-B alleles of most subjects. The authors judged a highly shared variant cluster likely a sequencing artifact.

The specimen was PBMCs. The TCR sequence derives from a female donor in good health and CMV-seronegative.

CDR3 in amino acids: CASSVGTGLDNEQFF. The CDR3 DNA is TGTGCCAGCAGCGTGGGGACAGGCCTTGATAATGAGCAGTTCTTC. The chain employs TRBV9 and TRBJ2-1; 8 nucleotides agree with TRBD1. Germline V gene sequence: CDR1 SGDLS, CDR2 YYNGEE. The CDR3 runs 15 residues. J was trimmed by 7 bases and V by 2 bases; bases with no gene match: 8.